This T cell receptor (beta chain) was sequenced for a study of a mutant IDH1 vaccine in newly diagnosed glioma. Study context: It was radiotherapy, temozolomide, or both that patients received previously, with most receiving both.

Produced via immunoSEQ multiplex PCR; TCRdb's table is partial and in-frame only. The sample carries about 46,000 clones, 80% to 95% recorded once. In regard to this clone: Antigen specificity is unknown.

Time point denoted: week 35, safety follow-up. Each dose of the vaccine consisted of 300 ug of mutant IDH1 20-mer peptide, with topical imiquimod. Germline CDR1 MGHRA, CDR2 YSYEKL. V gave up 4 bases and J gave up 8 bases; unmatched junction bases: 12. This CDR3 is built from 16 residues. The genes are TRBV4-1 and TRBJ2-1; 9 bases map to TRBD1. The source is a man aged 50 to 60 with glioma. The input for sequencing was PBMCs, taken from a glioma patient whose treatment included an IDH1 peptide vaccine. This CDR3 reads CASSPPGTGNFHEQFF. As DNA, the CDR3 is TGCGCCAGCAGCCCACCCGGGACAGGGAATTTCCATGAGCAGTTCTTC.